This T cell receptor beta chain was documented in a study of control samples from healthy donors and cancer patients. The repertoire was sequenced with immunoSEQ multiplex PCR; TCRdb's copy has only in-frame clones and lacks some. The top ten hold around 20% of the sample, which has around 82,000 clones, 70% to 90% seen once. Trimming left V 6 bases short and J 4 bases short, with 8 bases between. The CDR3 has 12 amino acids. What was sequenced was blood. The TCR was taken from a man aged 50 or older in good health. The rearrangement uses TRBV12-3 or TRBV12-4 and TRBJ2-3; D unresolved. In DNA, the CDR3 is TGTGCCAGCAGCCAGATTCCAGATACGCAGTATTTT. Translation: CASSQIPDTQYF.